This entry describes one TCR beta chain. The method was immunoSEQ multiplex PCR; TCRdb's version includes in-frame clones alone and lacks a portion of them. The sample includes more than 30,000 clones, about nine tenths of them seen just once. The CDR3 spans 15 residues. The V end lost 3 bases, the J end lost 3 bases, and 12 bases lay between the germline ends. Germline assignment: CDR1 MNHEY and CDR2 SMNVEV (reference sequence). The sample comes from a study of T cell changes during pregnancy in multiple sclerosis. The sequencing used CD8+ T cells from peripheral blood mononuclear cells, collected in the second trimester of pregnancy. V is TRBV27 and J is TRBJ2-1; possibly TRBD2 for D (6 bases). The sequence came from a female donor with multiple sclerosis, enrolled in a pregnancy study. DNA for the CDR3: TGTGCCAGCAGTTTCTTCTGGGGGGACTACAATGAGCAGTTCTTC. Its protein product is CASSFFWGDYNEQFF.